The present T cell receptor (beta chain) was sequenced within a study of blood T cell repertoires in COVID-19. Study summary: PBMCs, B-cell-depleted T cells, or T cells provided the cDNA or gDNA that made up the material.

The CDR3 totals 15 residues. Germline V gene lookup returns CDR1 SEHNR and CDR2 FQNEAQ (reference sequence). J lost 3 bases, V lost 5 bases, and 7 bases had no gene match. This clone came up a few times. Authors' analysis steps: Reference gene primers were amplified, and this amplification served to estimate nucleated cell counts. Assay used: immunoSEQ multiplex PCR; TCRdb lists only in-frame clones, some missing. V and J calls and clone size are those listed in that table; D and trimming were worked out from the DNA. The sample carries a few hundred thousand clones, 88% recorded once. Those who participated ranged in age from roughly 18 to 100 years and resided in roughly 26 US areas. What the recovered Cohort 3 donors had was two negative PCRs, clearance, or symptom resolution.

The receptor was derived from a woman aged 18-35 years who had recovered from COVID-19. The chain combines TRBV7-9 with TRBJ1-1; 9 positions agree with TRBD1. Input material: PBMCs or T cells enriched from blood (not recorded which). The CDR3 DNA sequence: TGTGCCAGCAGCGACCTGGGACAGGGCCACACTGAAGCTTTCTTT. Protein sequence: CASSDLGQGHTEAFF.